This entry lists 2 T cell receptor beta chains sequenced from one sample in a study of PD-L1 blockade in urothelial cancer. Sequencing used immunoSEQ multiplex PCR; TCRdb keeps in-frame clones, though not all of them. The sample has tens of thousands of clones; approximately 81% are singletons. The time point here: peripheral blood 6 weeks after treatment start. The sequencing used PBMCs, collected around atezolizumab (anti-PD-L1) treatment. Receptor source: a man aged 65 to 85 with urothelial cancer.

Here the CDR3 DNA reads TGCGCCAGCAGCTCCGCTATGCCCTACGAGCAGTACTTC. It is translated as CASSSAMPYEQYF. The V and J genes are TRBV5-1 and TRBJ2-7; D is uncertain. Trimming removed 3 bases at V and 2 bases at J, with 9 bases between. The CDR3 has 13 residues. The germline gives CDR1 SGHRS, CDR2 YFSETQ.

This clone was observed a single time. The CDR3 DNA sequence: TGTGCCTGGAGTATCGGGGGAACCTACGAGCAGTACTTC. Amino acids: CAWSIGGTYEQYF. This chain joins TRBV30 and TRBJ2-7; D is perhaps TRBD2 (6 bases). V shed 2 bases and J shed 2 bases, with 10 bases lying between them. CDR3 size: 13 residues. Germline assignment: CDR1 GTSNPN and CDR2 SVGIG (reference sequence).